The next 2 T cell receptor beta chains were all read from a single sample in a study of blood T cell repertoires in COVID-19. Only in-frame clones appear in the TCRdb table, and some are missing; sequencing was by immunoSEQ multiplex PCR. The table lists approximately 97,000 clones, approximately 80% of them singletons. The sequenced sample consisted of peripheral blood. The receptors were gathered from a human donor in a cohort sampled during active COVID-19.

The J gene is TRBJ2-1, the V gene TRBV6-6; D might be TRBD1 (6 bases). This CDR3 is built from 13 residues. Germline V gene data show CDR1 as MNHNY and CDR2 as SVGAGI (reference sequence). Trimming cost V 3 bases and J 5 bases, with 8 bases left between them. The CDR3 loop reads CASSYYRDNEQFF. Here the CDR3 DNA reads TGTGCCAGCAGTTATTACAGGGACAATGAGCAGTTCTTC.

The V and J genes are TRBV2 and TRBJ1-3; 8 bases fit TRBD1. Germline V gene lookup returns CDR1 SNHLY and CDR2 FYNNEI. The CDR3 is 17 amino acids. Losses at the gene ends were 9 bases for V and 4 bases for J; bases not matched to a gene: 17. The CDR3 region is CASPPEPDRAKGNTIYF. CDR3 DNA: TGTGCCAGTCCCCCGGAACCGGACAGGGCTAAGGGAAACACCATATATTTT. The complete variable domain, with remaining parts taken from reference TRBV2 and TRBJ1-3, reads EPEVTQTPSHQVTQMGQEVILRCVPISNHLYFYWYRQILGQKVEFLVSFYNNEISEKSEIFDDQFSVERPDGSNFTLKIRSTKLEDSAMYFCASPPEPDRAKGNTIYFGEGSWLTVV.